In this sample, the clone carrying this T cell receptor beta chain turned up a few times. Its cognate antigen is unknown. V trimming: 6 bases; J trimming: 3 bases; junction bases outside the gene matches: 5. CDR3 length: 13 amino acids. The germline CDR1 and CDR2 sequences are SQVTM and ANQGSEA. This specimen belongs to a study of identical twins. From the 5' RACE reads, TCRdb called clonotypes with MiXCR, one entry per CDR3 protein. The sample lists about 500,000 distinct CDR3 sequences, roughly an eighth seen once, with approximately 0.98% in the top ten. Study results and caveats: Donors were not followed over many years; analysis was cross-sectional. The models gave estimates that fell short of the out-of-frame TCR alpha sharing seen in monozygotic twins. Among beta out-of-frame sequences, excess sharing between twins appeared weaker.

These same records also appear under a second study, on yellow fever vaccine responses in identical twins.

The chain employs TRBV29-1 and TRBJ2-7, with 10 bases fitting TRBD1. Source material: CD4+ T cells sorted from blood. This sequence originates from a woman younger than 35 in good health. This CDR3 is CSVGQGVGYEQYF. The CDR3 DNA reads as TGCAGCGTCGGACAGGGGGTCGGCTACGAGCAGTACTTC.